What follows are 21 T cell receptor beta chains derived from one specimen sequenced in a study of T cells in Graves' hyperthyroidism and ophthalmopathy. Amplification of TCR beta CDR3 regions was performed using RNA transcripts as template. A first-round RT-PCR of the TCR CDR3 used the HTBI primer set. Each CDR3 protein gets one entry after TCRdb re-called the multiplex PCR reads with MiXCR. The sample lists some 270,000 distinct CDR3 sequences; roughly 13% were seen once. Sequenced input: blood. The receptor set was obtained from a woman aged 40 to 50 with Graves' hyperthyroidism.

The V and J genes are TRBV24-1 and TRBJ2-5, with 8 nucleotides matching TRBD1. The CDR3 runs to 14 residues. V dropped 5 bases and J dropped 4; count of bases not matched to a gene: 5. Germline V gene data show CDR1 as KGHDR and CDR2 as SFDVKD. CDR3 DNA sequence: TGTGCCACCAGTGGTGGACAGGGCCCAGAGACCCAGTACTTC. Encoded protein: CATSGGQGPETQYF.

This clonotype was recorded many times. The chain joins TRBV6-1 to TRBJ2-5; D unresolved. Germline values: CDR1 MNHNS, CDR2 SASEGT. V was shortened by 4 bases and J by 5 bases, with 11 bases between the two germline ends. The CDR3 consists of 13 residues. Here the CDR3 DNA reads TGTGCCAGCAGTGTTGTTTTGGGGGAGACCCAGTACTTC. This codes for CASSVVLGETQYF.

This clonotype was counted at least ten times. V and J are TRBV29-1 and TRBJ2-4; D uncertain. Germline V CDR1 and CDR2: SQVTM, ANQGSEA. The CDR3 spans 15 residues. V was cut by 8 bases and J by 2 bases, with 19 bases left in between. The CDR3 region has the DNA TGCAGCTACCTAAGGGCCGATCTAACCAAAAACATTCAGTACTTC. Translating it yields CSYLRADLTKNIQYF. The full variable domain, its missing parts supplied by reference TRBV29-1 and TRBJ2-4, is SAVISQKPSRDICQRGTSLTIQCQVDSQVTMMFWYRQQPGQSLTLIATANQGSEATYESGFVIDKFPISRPNLTFSTLTVSNMSPEDSSIYLCSYLRADLTKNIQYFGAGTRLSVL.

This clonotype appeared many times. This sequence joins TRBV18 and TRBJ2-1, with TRBD2 matching over 9 bases. This CDR3 contains 15 residues. J gave up 2 bases and V 1 base, and 0 bases lay outside the gene matches. CDR1 and CDR2 (germline): KGHSH, LQKENI. CDR3 sequence: CASSPLAGAYNEQFF. CDR3 nucleotides: TGTGCCAGCTCACCACTAGCGGGAGCCTACAATGAGCAGTTCTTC.

This sequence joins TRBV28 and TRBJ2-7; D might be TRBD1 or TRBD2, each matching 5 bases. Germline V gives CDR1 MDHEN, CDR2 SYDVKM. This CDR3 is 11 amino acids long. The V end was cut by 6 bases, the J end by 6 bases, with 9 bases between. In DNA form, the CDR3 reads TGTGCCAGCAGAATTGGGGGCGAGCAGTACTTC. It translates to CASRIGGEQYF.

The chain links TRBV7-9 to TRBJ2-7; maybe TRBD2 (5 bases). The CDR3 covers 12 residues. The V gene's germline CDR1 is SEHNR and CDR2 FQNEAQ (reference sequence). Between the trimmed V and J ends, which lost 5 bases and 6 bases, there was a span of 11 bases. CDR3 residues: CASSPEGLEQYF. The CDR3 nucleotides read TGTGCCAGCAGCCCCGAGGGTCTCGAGCAGTACTTC.

This clonotype was found many times. V usage is TRBV29-1 and J usage is TRBJ1-5, with a possible D match to TRBD1 (5 bases). The germline V gene encodes CDR1 SQVTM and CDR2 ANQGSEA. V lost 6 bases to trimming and J lost 3 bases, with 18 bases between them. CDR3 length: 15 residues. CDR3 in amino acids: CSVVTGGSDNQPQHF. The CDR3 DNA sequence: TGCAGCGTGGTAACTGGGGGGTCGGACAATCAGCCCCAGCATTTT.

This clonotype was seen many times. The chain is built from TRBV7-2 and TRBJ2-5; 7 nucleotides align to TRBD1. Germline V lookup: CDR1 SGHTA, CDR2 FQGNSA. Trimming at V came to 11 bases and at J to 6 bases, leaving 9 bases not matched to a gene. There are 12 residues in the CDR3. Written as DNA, the CDR3 is TGTGCCTCTTCTGTAGGGGGCAAGACCCAGTACTTC. Its translation: CASSVGGKTQYF.

This clonotype was observed at least ten times. The rearrangement links TRBV12-3 or TRBV12-4 to TRBJ2-1; D remains ambiguous. This CDR3 has 13 residues. Trimming cost V 3 bases and J 10 bases, with 13 bases left between them. The CDR3 DNA reads TGTGCCAGCAGTTTTTTAAGGGCCGACGAGCAGTTCTTC. This gives the protein CASSFLRADEQFF.

This clonotype was seen ten or more times. CDR3 in amino acids: CAVSPGGNTEAFF. The CDR3 nucleotides read TGTGCCGTAAGCCCGGGAGGAAACACTGAAGCTTTCTTT. V gene TRBV2 combines with J gene TRBJ1-1; D unresolved. The V end lost 11 bases, the J end lost 2 bases, and 15 bases lay between the germline ends. This CDR3 comprises 13 residues. Germline loops: CDR1 SNHLY, CDR2 FYNNEI.

In its sample, this clonotype was seen many times. The V and J genes are TRBV2 and TRBJ2-2; TRBD2 agrees at 8 bases. V was clipped by 5 bases and J by 6 bases; unmatched bases: 8. This CDR3 comprises 15 residues. CDR1 and CDR2 from the germline V gene are SNHLY and FYNNEI. CDR3 residues: CASSRGAGVAGELFF. For the CDR3, the DNA is TGTGCCAGCAGTAGGGGAGCGGGAGTGGCCGGGGAGCTGTTTTTT.

There are a few counts of this clonotype. The rearrangement uses TRBV6-1 and TRBJ2-1, with D perhaps given as TRBD1 or TRBD2 (5 bases each). V gave up 6 bases and J gave up 2 bases, with 20 bases separating them. CDR1 is MNHNS, CDR2 SASEGT, per germline. CDR3 length equals 17 residues. This CDR3 reads CASSPGRVGVPYNEQFF. Here the CDR3 DNA reads TGTGCCAGCAGCCCCGGTCGGGTGGGGGTCCCCTACAATGAGCAGTTCTTC.

V and J are TRBV3-1 and TRBJ2-1, with 11 bases lining up with TRBD2. This CDR3 region has 18 residues. The ends lost 2 bases at V and 7 bases at J; junction bases unmatched: 13. CDR1 and CDR2 from the germline V gene are LGHDT and YNNKEL (reference sequence). CDR3 region: CASSQQISGRAGRNEQFF. In DNA, the CDR3 is TGTGCCAGCAGCCAACAAATTAGCGGGAGGGCCGGGCGAAATGAGCAGTTCTTC.

V usage is TRBV18 and J usage is TRBJ1-1, with D tentatively TRBD1 (6 bases). CDR3 length: 15 amino acids. From germline, CDR1 is KGHSH and CDR2 LQKENI. Trimming removed 1 base from V and 4 bases from J, with 13 bases in between. DNA for the CDR3: TGTGCCAGCTCACCACAAAGGGGGGAAAGCACTGAAGCTTTCTTT. This codes for CASSPQRGESTEAFF.

This clonotype was seen many times. The rearrangement joins TRBV19 to TRBJ1-1, with D possibly matching TRBD1 (6 bases). V dropped 5 bases and J dropped 5 bases, with 21 bases sitting between them. The CDR3 consists of 16 residues. CDR1 is LNHDA and CDR2 is SQIVND in the germline V gene (reference sequence). The CDR3, as DNA: TGTGCCAGTAGTGCAGGGTTAAGCGGCCAGGGGACTGAAGCTTTCTTT. This encodes CASSAGLSGQGTEAFF.

This chain joins TRBV20-1 and TRBJ2-7; TRBD2 might be the D (5 bases). V gave up 0 bases and J gave up 1 base, with 16 bases separating them. CDR1 and CDR2 from the germline V gene are DFQATT and SNEGSKA (reference sequence). The length of the CDR3 is 16 residues. This chain's CDR3 is CSARDLRSGISYEQYF. CDR3 DNA sequence: TGCAGTGCTAGAGATCTGAGAAGCGGAATTTCCTACGAGCAGTACTTC.

This rearrangement joins TRBV2 to TRBJ1-5, with D perhaps matching TRBD1 (6 bases). Germline CDR1 reads SNHLY; CDR2 reads FYNNEI. The V end lost 4 bases, the J end lost 7 bases, and 14 bases lay between the germline ends. The CDR3 contains 14 residues. CDR3 DNA sequence: TGTGCCAGCAGTGGGCAGGGACAAACACAGCCCCAGCATTTT. Its translation: CASSGQGQTQPQHF.

As regards this clonotype: A single base separates this from a much larger clone, so it may be a read error. The chain links TRBV3-1 to TRBJ1-6; D is uncertain. Germline-derived CDR1 and CDR2 are LGHDT and YNNKEL (reference sequence). This CDR3 is 12 amino acids long. The CDR3 sequence is CAGSQDPSPLHF. CDR3 in DNA: TGTGCCGGCAGCCAAGATCCTTCACCCCTCCACTTT.

This clonotype was observed many times. This chain joins TRBV12-3 or TRBV12-4 and TRBJ2-2, with 10 bases that match TRBD2. The J segment lost 4 bases and the V segment lost 6 bases, leaving 5 bases of the junction unmatched. The CDR3 extends over 15 amino acids. The CDR3, as DNA: TGTGCCAGCAGGCTAAGCGGGAGGGCCACCGGGGAGCTGTTTTTT. Translation gives CASRLSGRATGELFF.

This clonotype showed up just a few times. The chain couples TRBV5-1 to TRBJ2-5; D perhaps matches TRBD1 (6 bases). Germline CDR1 reads SGHRS; CDR2 reads YFSETQ. The CDR3 has 13 residues. The V gene lost 7 bases and the J gene lost 3 bases, with 13 bases spanning the gap. CDR3 sequence (DNA): TGCGCCAGCGGGCACAGGGAAGAAGAGACCCAGTACTTC. Translation: CASGHREEETQYF.

V usage is TRBV29-1 and J usage is TRBJ2-5; D could derive from TRBD1 or TRBD2 (6 bases each). The CDR3 has 13 residues. The germline gives CDR1 SQVTM, CDR2 ANQGSEA. The V gene lost 7 bases and the J gene lost 5 bases, with 17 bases spanning the gap. CDR3 region: CSALTGGEETQYF. CDR3 in DNA: TGCAGCGCATTGACAGGCGGGGAGGAGACCCAGTACTTC.